This TCR beta chain stems from a study of beta chain features in type 1 diabetes. Study details: Similarity in age, gender and cell yields was seen between patients and healthy donors.

Expressed TCRB transcripts got sequenced, as all isolated RNA was reverse transcribed. TCRdb's table, derived via immunoSEQ multiplex PCR, lists solely in-frame clones and lacks some. The profile shows 810,000 or so clones, 17% of them singletons. Germline V gene sequence: CDR1 SGHNT, CDR2 YYREEE (reference sequence). The CDR3 has 14 amino acids. With 7 bases clipped from V and 5 bases from J, the junction kept 10 bases outside the gene matches. Sequenced: naive CD4+ T cells from blood. The chain carries TRBV5-4 and TRBJ2-5; the match to TRBD2 covers 8 bases. The receptor comes from a woman aged 18 to 35 in good health. DNA of the CDR3: TGTGCCAGCCAAGAGCGGGAGCATGGGGAGACCCAGTACTTC. Translated: CASQEREHGETQYF.